Described below is a single T cell receptor beta chain sequence and its context. As originally analysed: Estimation of nucleated cell counts relied on the amplification of reference gene primers. Clones were sequenced by immunoSEQ multiplex PCR, and TCRdb holds only the in-frame ones, with some missing. D and trimming were read from the DNA, whereas the V and J calls and clone size are those reported in that table. The sample has more than 150,000 clones, approximately 80% seen once; the top ten hold approximately 15%. The source of the sample is a study of blood T cell repertoires in COVID-19. The cohort comprised adults aged about 18 to 100 years residing in about two dozen US areas. Assignments of participants to cohorts depended upon their own reported clinical history. Individuals in the exposed group had encountered a COVID-19 case within 2 weeks preceding study entry. Trimming removed 3 bases from V and 2 bases from J, with 11 bases in between. Germline CDR1 is MNHNS and CDR2 is SASEGT. The CDR3 has 14 amino acids.

Material for sequencing was PBMCs or T cells enriched from blood (not recorded which). This chain uses TRBV6-1 with TRBJ2-7; a weak D match, TRBD1 (6 bases). The receptor was isolated from a man aged 60-69 years who had been exposed to COVID-19. The CDR3 bases are TGTGCCAGCAGTGACGGGACACCAACCTACGAGCAGTACTTC. This encodes CASSDGTPTYEQYF.